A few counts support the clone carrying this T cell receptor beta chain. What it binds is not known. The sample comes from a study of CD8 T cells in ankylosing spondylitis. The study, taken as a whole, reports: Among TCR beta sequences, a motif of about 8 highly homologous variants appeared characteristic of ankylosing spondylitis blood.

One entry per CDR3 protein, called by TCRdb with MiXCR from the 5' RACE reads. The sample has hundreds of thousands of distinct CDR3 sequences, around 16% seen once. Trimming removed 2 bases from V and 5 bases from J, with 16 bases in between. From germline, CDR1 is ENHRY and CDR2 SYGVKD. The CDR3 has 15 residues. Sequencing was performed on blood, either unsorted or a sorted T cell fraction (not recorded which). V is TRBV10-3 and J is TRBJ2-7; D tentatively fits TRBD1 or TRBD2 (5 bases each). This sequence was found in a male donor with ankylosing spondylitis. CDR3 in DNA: TGTGCCATCAGTGAGGCCCATGAGGGGCGTAACGAGCAGTACTTC. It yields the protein CAISEAHEGRNEQYF.